This T cell receptor (beta chain) emerged from a study of control samples from healthy donors and cancer patients (dated by TCRdb to 2019 to 2021). A remark on this clone: The clone's antigen remains unknown. The germline gene is not matched at one end of the junction; a read error may be the cause.

From cysteine to phenylalanine, the CDR3 is 10 amino acids long. The sequence is cut down to CDR3 DNA, 30 bases in frame from base 1. The method was the immunoSEQ multiplex PCR assay. Sourced from immuneACCESS, this table was stored by TCRdb with only in-frame sequences that have V and J called. A share of the clones is absent; for the studies checked, an unresolved V gene accounts for under half, and the remainder has no known explanation. This sample comprises over 200,000 clones, over 75% of them detected only once. The biggest ten clones account for about 14% of the sample. Sequencing was done on a sample of PBMCs. The V and J genes are TRBV12-3 or TRBV12-4 and TRBJ1-2; the D segment could be TRBD1, given 6 matching bases. This sequence was found in an older woman with lung cancer. The CDR3: CASSLAGTIF. The nucleotide sequence is TGTGCCAGCAGTTTAGCAGGGACAATCTTC.